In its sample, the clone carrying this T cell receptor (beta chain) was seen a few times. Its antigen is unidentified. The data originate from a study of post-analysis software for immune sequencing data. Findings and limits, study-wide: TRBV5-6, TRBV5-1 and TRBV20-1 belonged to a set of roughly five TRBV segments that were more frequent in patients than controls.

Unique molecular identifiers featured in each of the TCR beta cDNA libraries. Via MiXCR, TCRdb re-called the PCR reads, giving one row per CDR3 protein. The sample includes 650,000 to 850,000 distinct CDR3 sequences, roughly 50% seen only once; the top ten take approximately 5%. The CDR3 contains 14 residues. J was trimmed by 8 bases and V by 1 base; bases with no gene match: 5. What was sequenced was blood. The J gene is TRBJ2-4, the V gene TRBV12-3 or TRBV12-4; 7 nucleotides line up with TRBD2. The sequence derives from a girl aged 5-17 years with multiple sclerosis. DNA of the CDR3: TGTGCCAGCAGTTTAGTAGCGGGCGTGGACATTCAGTACTTC. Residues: CASSLVAGVDIQYF.